Listed below are T cell receptor beta chains from one sample, sequenced in a study of blood T cell repertoires in COVID-19. Here immunoSEQ multiplex PCR was the method, and the copy in TCRdb shows in-frame clones only, minus some. The repertoire includes roughly 200,000 clones, about nine tenths of them detected once, and approximately 6% sits in the top ten. The sample comprised peripheral blood. The receptors derive from an elderly man with acute or convalescent COVID-19. CDR3s include the opening cysteine and the closing phenylalanine or tryptophan. The D gene is left open where the match is weak. Not all rows give a size; the values are once, few, many and, for expanded clones, a class.

TRBJ1-2 | TRBV19 | . | . | TGTGCCAGCCGGGACTTTGATGGCTACACCTTC | CASRDFDGYTF
TRBJ2-6 | TRBV7-2 | TRBD1 | . | TGTGCCAGCAGCTTAGTAACAGGGGTCGGGGCCAACGTCCTGACTTTC | CASSLVTGVGANVLTF
TRBJ2-1 | TRBV15 | TRBD1 | . | TGTGCCACCAGCAGAAAAGGGACAGGGTATGAGCAGTTCTTC | CATSRKGTGYEQFF
TRBJ1-1 | TRBV5-6 | . | . | TGTGCCAGCAGCTTACGGACCTGGGAGGACACTGAAGCTTTCTTT | CASSLRTWEDTEAFF
TRBJ1-5 | TRBV9 | TRBD1 | . | TGTGCCAGCAGCCCCCCCCCGCAGGGGGCGACTCATAGCAATCAGCCCCAGCATTTT | CASSPPPQGATHSNQPQHF
TRBJ1-2 | TRBV5-6 | TRBD1 | . | TGTGCCAGCAGCTTGAGGACAGGGGGACTGGTCTATGGCTACACCTTC | CASSLRTGGLVYGYTF
TRBJ1-4 | TRBV2 | . | . | TGTGCCAGCAATTCCGACAGAGCTGAAAAACTGTTTTTT | CASNSDRAEKLFF
TRBJ2-7 | TRBV7-2 | TRBD2 | . | TGTGCCAGCAGCTTAGCAGGGACTAGCGGGAATTACGAGCAGTACTTC | CASSLAGTSGNYEQYF
TRBJ2-1 | TRBV5-1 | TRBD2 | . | TGCGCCAGTTCACCAGGCGGGACTAGCGGGAGCAATGAGCAGTTCTTC | CASSPGGTSGSNEQFF
TRBJ1-2 | TRBV7-8 | TRBD1 | once | TGTGCCAGCAGCTTACTCGCACAGGGGGTAAGCTATGGCTACACCTTC | CASSLLAQGVSYGYTF
TRBJ2-1 | TRBV18 | TRBD2 | . | TGTGCCAGCTCACCACAACGGACTAGCGGGAGAGACTCCTACAATGAGCAGTTCTTC | CASSPQRTSGRDSYNEQFF
TRBJ1-2 | TRBV18 | TRBD1 | . | TGTGCCAGCTCACCCTCAGGGGGCAATGGCTACACCTTC | CASSPSGGNGYTF
TRBJ2-3 | TRBV5-1 | TRBD2 | few | TGCGCCAGCAGCCGCAGCGGGAGGGACAAGGATACGCAGTATTTT | CASSRSGRDKDTQYF
TRBJ2-1 | TRBV14 | TRBD2 | . | TGTGCCAGCAGCCAAGGGGTACTAGCGGGAGTTGGGCAGTTCTTC | CASSQGVLAGVGQFF
TRBJ1-1 | TRBV19 | . | . | TGTGCCAGTAGTTCCCCCCGGAGAGCTTTCTTT | CASSSPRRAFF
TRBJ1-5 | TRBV6-6 | . | . | TGTGCCAGCAGTCCCCCAGGTCAGCCCCAGCATTTT | CASSPPGQPQHF
TRBJ2-1 | TRBV4-2 | TRBD2 | . | TGTGCCAGCAGCCAAGATCGGCGGGAGGCCTACAATGAGCAGTTCTTC | CASSQDRREAYNEQFF
TRBJ2-2 | TRBV6-5 | TRBD1 | . | TGTGCCAGCCGGACAGGGGGCTACACCGGGGAGCTGTTTTTT | CASRTGGYTGELFF
TRBJ2-5 | TRBV7-9 | TRBD2 | few | TGTGCCAGCAGCCGGGAAGCGGGACTAGCAAAAGAGACCCAGTACTTC | CASSREAGLAKETQYF
TRBJ1-5 | TRBV19 | . | few | TGTGCCAGTAGTATAGATGCAGGGAGGTTCAATCAGCCCCAGCATTTT | CASSIDAGRFNQPQHF
TRBJ2-5 | TRBV6-5 | TRBD2 | . | TGTGCCAGCAGTTACGTGGGAGCCGGGGGGGAGACCCAGTACTTC | CASSYVGAGGETQYF
TRBJ1-5 | TRBV7-8 | TRBD1 | . | TGTGCCAGCAGCCGTTGGGACAGTGAGAGACAGCCCCAGCATTTT | CASSRWDSERQPQHF